A selection of T cell receptor beta chains follows, all from one sample in a study. MiXCR, applied by TCRdb to the 5' RACE reads, yields one record per CDR3 protein. The data show 45,000 to 55,000 distinct CDR3 sequences, with approximately 25% seen just once and about 3% held by the top ten. Sequenced material: tumor-infiltrating naive CD4+ T cells sorted from the breast tumor. These TCRs come from a female donor with breast cancer. Both conserved end residues are part of each CDR3. A D gene is named only where the DNA matches it firmly. Clone size, where shown, is once, few, many, or a class for clones that have expanded.

TRBV20-1,NA,TRBJ2-1,TRBD2,CSTSGTSGALNEQFF,TGCAGTACTAGCGGGACTAGCGGGGCCCTCAATGAGCAGTTCTTC
TRBV12-3/TRBV12-4,NA,TRBJ2-1,TRBD2,CASRTLAGGHNEQFF,TGTGCCAGCAGGACACTAGCGGGAGGTCACAATGAGCAGTTCTTC
TRBV20-1,NA,TRBJ2-3,NA,CSARSRRAGPDTQYF,TGCAGTGCTAGGTCAAGGAGGGCCGGGCCAGATACGCAGTATTTT
TRBV7-9,few,TRBJ1-2,NA,CASSRNGNYGYTF,TGTGCCAGCAGCAGAAACGGGAACTATGGCTACACCTTC
TRBV15,few,TRBJ2-7,NA,CATSRDARGSYEQYF,TGTGCCACCAGCAGGGACGCTCGCGGATCCTACGAGCAGTACTTC
TRBV12-3/TRBV12-4,few,TRBJ2-7,NA,CASSSPSVGLEQYF,TGTGCCAGCAGTTCCCCATCGGTGGGATTGGAGCAGTACTTC
TRBV10-3,NA,TRBJ1-1,TRBD1,CASGTVNTEAFF,TGTGCCAGCGGGACAGTGAACACTGAAGCTTTCTTT
TRBV19,once,TRBJ1-2,NA,CASSTTGKANYGYTF,TGTGCCAGTAGTACAACAGGAAAAGCTAACTATGGCTACACCTTC
TRBV6-2/TRBV6-3,NA,TRBJ2-1,NA,CASNQGRTDEQFF,TGTGCCAGCAACCAGGGGAGGACGGATGAGCAGTTCTTC
TRBV15,NA,TRBJ2-5,NA,CATSAGGDGETQYF,TGTGCCACCTCCGCAGGGGGGGACGGAGAGACCCAGTACTTC
TRBV7-7,few,TRBJ2-1,NA,CASSPLAGRGNEQFF,TGTGCTAGCAGCCCCCTGGCGGGGAGAGGTAATGAGCAGTTCTTC
TRBV20-1,many,TRBJ2-1,NA,CSAPGLYGNEQFF,TGCAGTGCTCCCGGGCTGTACGGGAATGAGCAGTTCTTC
TRBV6-1,many,TRBJ1-2,NA,CASRSGPQYGYTF,TGTGCCAGCAGATCCGGGCCCCAATATGGCTACACCTTC
TRBV20-1,NA,TRBJ1-6,TRBD1,CSARQGAGNSPLHF,TGCAGTGCTAGACAGGGGGCCGGGAATTCACCCCTCCACTTT
TRBV7-8,few,TRBJ2-1,TRBD1,CASSLTRGLYNEQFF,TGTGCCAGCAGCTTAACGAGGGGGCTCTACAATGAGCAGTTCTTC
TRBV12-3/TRBV12-4,many,TRBJ1-5,NA,CASSPEIRGQPQHF,TGTGCCAGCAGTCCAGAGATTCGAGGTCAGCCCCAGCATTTT
TRBV19,NA,TRBJ1-1,TRBD1,CASSIDPGGQNTEAFF,TGTGCCAGTAGTATAGATCCAGGGGGCCAGAACACTGAAGCTTTCTTT
TRBV4-1,NA,TRBJ1-2,TRBD1,CASSQDFWGQSNYGYTF,TGCGCCAGCAGCCAAGATTTCTGGGGACAGTCCAACTACGGCTACACCTTC
TRBV7-6,few,TRBJ1-3,TRBD1,CASSLVGTAGNTIYF,TGTGCCAGCAGCTTAGTGGGGACAGCTGGAAACACCATATATTTT
TRBV24-1,NA,TRBJ1-1,NA,CATSRGGVNTEAFF,TGTGCCACCAGCCGAGGGGGGGTGAACACTGAAGCTTTCTTT
TRBV28,NA,TRBJ2-6,NA,CASSLFRTAVSGANVLTF,TGTGCCAGCAGTTTATTCCGGACAGCCGTCTCTGGGGCCAACGTCCTGACTTTC
TRBV7-9,few,TRBJ1-5,TRBD1,CASSPGTGVHNQPQHF,TGTGCCAGCAGCCCCGGGACAGGGGTCCACAATCAGCCCCAGCATTTT
TRBV5-1,few,TRBJ2-3,TRBD1,CASSHLGQGNADTQYF,TGCGCCAGCAGCCATCTGGGACAGGGTAACGCAGATACGCAGTATTTT
TRBV29-1,few,TRBJ2-3,NA,CSVDGTGMNTQYF,TGCAGCGTTGACGGTACAGGGATGAATACGCAGTATTTT
TRBV29-1,NA,TRBJ2-7,NA,CSIKDGTYEQYF,TGCAGCATTAAAGACGGAACCTACGAGCAGTACTTC
TRBV29-1,NA,TRBJ2-1,TRBD2,CSVEAHSGKRAYNEQFF,TGCAGCGTTGAAGCCCATAGCGGGAAAAGGGCCTACAATGAGCAGTTCTTC
TRBV7-2,once,TRBJ1-2,TRBD1,CASSRPGQGYYGYTF,TGTGCCAGCAGCCGTCCGGGACAGGGTTACTATGGCTACACCTTC
TRBV5-1,few,TRBJ2-3,TRBD2,CASSSGLAGVADTQYF,TGCGCCAGCAGTTCCGGACTAGCGGGAGTGGCAGATACGCAGTATTTT
TRBV5-1,few,TRBJ2-1,NA,CASSSLGVNNEQFF,TGCGCCAGCAGCTCCCTTGGGGTGAACAATGAGCAGTTCTTC
TRBV5-5,few,TRBJ1-1,NA,CASSLGAENTEAFF,TGTGCCAGCAGCTTGGGTGCAGAAAACACTGAAGCTTTCTTT
TRBV7-9,NA,TRBJ2-7,NA,CASSLPGRTYEQYF,TGTGCCAGCAGCTTACCCGGGAGAACCTACGAGCAGTACTTC
TRBV24-1,few,TRBJ2-3,TRBD2,CATSDPGTSGRGDTQYF,TGTGCCACCAGTGACCCGGGGACTAGCGGGAGAGGGGATACGCAGTATTTT
TRBV7-2,few,TRBJ2-3,NA,CASRRISTDTQYF,TGTGCCAGCAGAAGAATAAGCACAGATACGCAGTATTTT
TRBV7-3,NA,TRBJ2-2,NA,CASSRQRLERTGELFF,TGTGCCAGCAGCCGCCAACGTCTCGAGCGCACCGGGGAGCTGTTTTTT
TRBV7-9,few,TRBJ1-4,NA,CASSERRIPATNEKLFF,TGTGCCAGCAGCGAGCGCCGGATACCAGCAACTAATGAAAAACTGTTTTTT
TRBV6-5,few,TRBJ1-2,TRBD1,CASHDRALIGYTF,TGTGCCAGCCACGACAGGGCCTTAATTGGCTACACCTTC
TRBV5-1,NA,TRBJ1-4,NA,CASSPGNLINEKLFF,TGCGCCAGCAGCCCCGGTAATCTCATCAATGAAAAACTGTTTTTT
TRBV20-1,few,TRBJ1-5,TRBD1,CSARRDRRFNQPQHF,TGCAGTGCTAGGAGGGACAGGAGATTCAATCAGCCCCAGCATTTT